A single sample gave rise to the 17 T cell receptor beta chains below, sequenced in a study of blood T cell repertoires in COVID-19 (dated by TCRdb to 2019 to 2021). The library came from the immunoSEQ multiplex PCR assay. In its TCRdb copy, this immuneACCESS table keeps in-frame sequences only and misses some clones. Where compared with another copy, unresolved V genes explain less than half of these, and the others have no known cause. The sample records 230,000 or so clones, roughly 84% of which are singletons. 5% to 8% of the sample belongs to the ten largest clones. Sample: PBMCs or T cells enriched from blood (not recorded which). The receptor set was obtained from a woman aged 50 to 65 who had been exposed to COVID-19.

The rearrangement links TRBV27 to TRBJ2-3, with unresolved D. V gave up 3 bases and J gave up 6 bases, with 10 bases separating them. The CDR3 sequence is 13 residues long. Per the germline V gene, CDR1 is MNHEY and CDR2 is SMNVEV (reference sequence). The CDR3 DNA reads as TGTGCCAGCAGTTTTCTCCCTAAGGATACGCAGTATTTT. As protein: CASSFLPKDTQYF.

DNA of the CDR3: TGTGCCAGCAGCCCCGGCGAGGGCACGGATGGCTACACCTTC. Amino acids: CASSPGEGTDGYTF. The V and J genes are TRBV6-5 and TRBJ1-2; D unclear. The CDR3 consists of 14 residues. Germline V gives CDR1 MNHEY, CDR2 SVGAGI. V was trimmed by 6 bases and J by 6 bases, leaving 17 bases between them.

V gene TRBV3-1 (or the pseudogene TRBV3-2) combines with J gene TRBJ1-1, with 7 bases fitting TRBD1. CDR3 length equals 18 residues. V was pared by 1 base and J by 2 bases, with 13 bases of the junction left unmatched. Germline loops: CDR1 LGHDT, CDR2 YNNKEL (reference sequence). This chain's CDR3 is CASSQVKGGTVGNTEAFF. CDR3 bases: TGTGCCAGCAGCCAAGTCAAAGGGGGCACGGTTGGAAACACTGAAGCTTTCTTT.

V is TRBV6-5 and J is TRBJ1-6, with D maybe TRBD1 (5 bases). This CDR3 is built from 14 residues. Germline V lookup: CDR1 MNHEY, CDR2 SVGAGI. Trimming shortened V by 6 bases and J by 6 bases, and 12 bases separated the two germline ends. The CDR3 loop is CASRETVGNSPLHF. CDR3 bases: TGTGCCAGCAGGGAGACAGTGGGTAATTCACCCCTCCACTTT.

About this clone itself: The junction departs from germline at one end; a sequencing error may be responsible. The CDR3: CASRLGVAGYTF. In DNA form, the CDR3 reads TGTGCCAGCAGGTTAGGAGTAGCTGGCTACACCTTC. This chain links TRBV12-3 or TRBV12-4 with TRBJ1-2; D remains ambiguous. The CDR3 length is 12 residues.

J is TRBJ1-1 and V is TRBV7-8, with D perhaps matching TRBD1 (6 bases). V was cut by 3 bases and J by 5 bases, with 7 bases left in between. Germline V lookup: CDR1 SGHVS, CDR2 FQNEAQ. This CDR3 is 12 amino acids long. The CDR3 here is CASSFQGTEAFF. DNA of the CDR3: TGTGCCAGCAGCTTTCAGGGGACTGAAGCTTTCTTT.

This sequence joins TRBV12-3 or TRBV12-4 and TRBJ2-1; D unresolved. Trimming removed 3 bases from V and 7 bases from J, with 4 bases in between. The CDR3 is 11 residues long. DNA of the CDR3: TGTGCCAGCAGTTTCCAAAATGAGCAGTTCTTC. This gives the protein CASSFQNEQFF.

V gene TRBV5-4 combines with J gene TRBJ1-1; D is possibly TRBD1 (5 bases). The germline CDR1 and CDR2 sequences are SGHNT and YYREEE (reference sequence). This CDR3 is built from 15 residues. Trimming pared 2 bases from V and 5 bases from J, leaving 16 bases between. The CDR3 DNA reads TGTGCCAGCAGCTTAGACAGACACTCGAGTACTGAAGCTTTCTTT. Its translation: CASSLDRHSSTEAFF. The full variable domain, its missing parts supplied by reference TRBV5-4 and TRBJ1-1, is ETGVTQSPTHLIKTRGQQVTLRCSSQSGHNTVSWYQQALGQGPQFIFQYYREEENGRGNFPPRFSGLQFPNYSSELNVNALELDDSALYLCASSLDRHSSTEAFFGQGTRLTVV.

J is TRBJ2-1 and V is TRBV27, with D unclear. The CDR3 spans 12 residues. CDR1 is MNHEY and CDR2 is SMNVEV in the germline V gene (reference sequence). Deletions cut 5 bases from V and 4 bases from J, with 6 bases between. CDR3 loop: CASSPLYNEQFF. CDR3 sequence (DNA): TGTGCCAGCAGTCCCCTGTACAATGAGCAGTTCTTC.

This sequence joins TRBV11-2 and TRBJ1-2; no reliable D call. V was trimmed by 1 base and J by 2 bases, leaving 11 bases between them. Germline CDR1 SGHAT, CDR2 FQNNGV. The CDR3 loop spans 15 amino acids. The CDR3 DNA follows: TGTGCCAGCAGCTTAGCAGCAGGAGGGAACTATGGCTACACCTTC. This sequence encodes CASSLAAGGNYGYTF.

In this sample, this clone turned up once. This chain joins TRBV14 and TRBJ2-7; 7 bases line up with TRBD1. V lost 2 bases, J lost 1 base, and 11 bases stayed unmatched. Germline V gene data show CDR1 as SGHDN and CDR2 as FVKESK. The CDR3 spans 17 residues. In nucleotides, the CDR3 is TGTGCCAGCAGCCAAAGTTCCCTACAGGGGATATCCTACGAGCAGTACTTC. Its translation is CASSQSSLQGISYEQYF.

The chain carries TRBV7-2 and TRBJ2-4; D remains ambiguous. The germline V and J ends were trimmed by 9 bases and 5 bases, with 17 bases remaining between them. This CDR3 contains 14 residues. Germline CDR1 reads SGHTA; CDR2 reads FQGNSA. The CDR3 spells CARNPLPAENIQYF. The CDR3 region has the DNA TGTGCCAGGAACCCCCTCCCCGCAGAAAACATTCAGTACTTC.

CDR3 in amino acids: CASNARRQGTYEQYF. The CDR3 nucleotides are TGTGCCAGCAATGCGAGGCGACAGGGCACCTACGAGCAGTACTTC. This chain joins TRBV2 and TRBJ2-7, with TRBD1 matching 7 bases. This CDR3 is built from 15 residues. Germline V gives CDR1 SNHLY, CDR2 FYNNEI. V shed 7 bases, J shed 2 bases, and the junction held 11 bases outside the gene matches.

V usage is TRBV18 and J usage is TRBJ2-3, with D possibly TRBD1 on 5 matching bases. The V and J ends lost 6 bases and 2 bases respectively, with 18 bases between them. This CDR3 contains 16 residues. Germline CDR1 reads KGHSH; CDR2 reads LQKENI. CDR3 amino acids: CASSIMVTEDTDTQYF. In DNA form, the CDR3 reads TGTGCCAGCTCGATCATGGTGACAGAAGACACAGATACGCAGTATTTT. Combining the CDR3 with reference TRBV18 and TRBJ2-3 gives the whole variable domain NAGVMQNPRHLVRRRGQEARLRCSPMKGHSHVYWYRQLPEEGLKFMVYLQKENIIDESGMPKERFSAEFPKEGPSILRIQQVVRGDSAAYFCASSIMVTEDTDTQYFGPGTRLTVL.

The chain recombines TRBV28 with TRBJ2-2, with a weak D call TRBD2 (7 bases). V was shortened by 3 bases and J by 3 bases, with 11 bases between the two germline ends. Germline values: CDR1 MDHEN, CDR2 SYDVKM. CDR3 length: 15 residues. The CDR3, as DNA: TGTGCCAGCAGTTTTGCGGGGGCCTACACCGGGGAGCTGTTTTTT. Its translation is CASSFAGAYTGELFF.

This chain connects TRBV7-9 to TRBJ2-5; 12 bases fit TRBD2. Germline V gene sequence: CDR1 SEHNR, CDR2 FQNEAQ (reference sequence). The CDR3 has 16 residues. V shed 5 bases, J shed 2 bases, and the junction held 6 bases outside the gene matches. CDR3 sequence: CASSQLLAGGQETQYF. The CDR3 nucleotides read TGTGCCAGCAGCCAACTTCTAGCGGGGGGGCAAGAGACCCAGTACTTC.

V and J are TRBV15 and TRBJ2-3; D is uncertain. The CDR3 covers 13 residues. V was clipped by 1 base and J by 6 bases, with 8 bases between them. In germline, CDR1 is LNHNV, CDR2 YYDKDF (reference sequence). The CDR3 sequence: CATSRGFEDTQYF. CDR3 DNA: TGTGCCACCAGCAGAGGCTTCGAGGATACGCAGTATTTT.